A few counts support the clone carrying this TCR beta chain. Its antigen is not identified. The data derive from a study of cytomegalovirus exposure and HLA in healthy donors. V was clipped by 4 bases and J by 5 bases, with 12 bases between them. Germline CDR1 SGHRS, CDR2 YFSETQ. The CDR3 runs 13 residues. Points from the study as a whole: Later on, a genetic analysis was performed. It linked a missense variant in DCLRE1C with V- and J-gene trimming of TCR beta. HLA alleles showed associations with fewer than 20,000 TCR beta sequences in a later analysis, at a 0.05 false discovery rate.

Primers included in the PCR were 60 Vbeta and 13 Jbeta primers. This table comes from immunoSEQ multiplex PCR, and its TCRdb copy is limited to in-frame clones, with some not included. The repertoire includes some 66,000 clones, roughly 80% of them detected once, and around 3% sits in the top ten. This TCR was sampled from a woman aged 30 to 39 in good health and CMV-seronegative. V is TRBV5-1 and J is TRBJ2-5; perhaps TRBD1 as D (6 bases). Specimen: PBMCs. In DNA, the CDR3 is TGCGCCAGCAGCCTAGGGGGATCGGAGACCCAGTACTTC. Amino acid sequence: CASSLGGSETQYF.